This T cell receptor beta chain was captured in a study of blood T cells in healthy people across ages. Through a sample-barcoded 5' primer and a J-beta primer mix, a second PCR was run for roughly 6 to 11 cycles. Each of the cDNA molecules was tagged by a template-switch adaptor with 12 random nucleotides. TCRdb processed the 5' RACE reads anew with MiXCR; each CDR3 protein has one entry. The sample consists of hundreds of thousands of distinct CDR3 sequences, approximately 52% of them appearing once. The sample holds many counts of this clonotype. Its antigen is as yet unknown. The germline V and J ends were trimmed by 5 bases and 7 bases, with 9 bases remaining between them. The germline V gene has CDR1 SEHNR and CDR2 FQNEAQ (reference sequence). This CDR3 is 12 amino acids long. Study-wide results and caveats: Considered underestimates were the diversity estimates obtained from one million T cells. There were more naive CD4+ cells and higher diversity in long-lived donors than in aged donors. Observed TCR beta diversity per million T cells went down as age went up. This fall followed a roughly linear course with age.

The material sequenced was blood. This sequence was found in a woman of 80 years or more in good health. V is TRBV7-9 and J is TRBJ2-1; D remains unclear. This CDR3 is CASSTTGNEQFF. In nucleotides, the CDR3 is TGTGCCAGCAGCACCACCGGGAATGAGCAGTTCTTC.